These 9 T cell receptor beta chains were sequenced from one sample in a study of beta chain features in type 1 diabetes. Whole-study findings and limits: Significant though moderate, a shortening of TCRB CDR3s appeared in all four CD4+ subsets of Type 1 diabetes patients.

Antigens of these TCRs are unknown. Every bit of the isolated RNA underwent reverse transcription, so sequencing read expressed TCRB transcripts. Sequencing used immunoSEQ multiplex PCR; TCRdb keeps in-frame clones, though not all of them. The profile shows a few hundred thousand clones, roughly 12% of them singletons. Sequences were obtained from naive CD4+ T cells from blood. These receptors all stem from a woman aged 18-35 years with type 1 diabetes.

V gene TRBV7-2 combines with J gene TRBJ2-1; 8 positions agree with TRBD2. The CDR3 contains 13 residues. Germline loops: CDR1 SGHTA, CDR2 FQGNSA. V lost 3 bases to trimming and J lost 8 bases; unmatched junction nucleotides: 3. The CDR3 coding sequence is TGTGCCAGCAGCTTGGGACTAGAGGATGAGCAGTTCTTC. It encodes CASSLGLEDEQFF.

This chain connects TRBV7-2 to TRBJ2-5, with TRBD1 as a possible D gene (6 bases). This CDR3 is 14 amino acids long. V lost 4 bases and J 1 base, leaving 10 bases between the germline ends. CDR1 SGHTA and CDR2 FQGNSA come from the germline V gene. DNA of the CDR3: TGTGCCAGCAGCTCACAGGGTGGCCAAGAGACCCAGTACTTC. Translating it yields CASSSQGGQETQYF.

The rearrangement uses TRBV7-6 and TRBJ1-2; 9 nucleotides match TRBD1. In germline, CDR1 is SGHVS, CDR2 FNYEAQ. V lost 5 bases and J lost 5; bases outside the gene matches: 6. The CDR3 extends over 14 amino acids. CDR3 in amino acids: CASSPQGAPYGYTF. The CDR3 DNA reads TGTGCCAGCAGCCCACAGGGGGCACCTTATGGCTACACCTTC.

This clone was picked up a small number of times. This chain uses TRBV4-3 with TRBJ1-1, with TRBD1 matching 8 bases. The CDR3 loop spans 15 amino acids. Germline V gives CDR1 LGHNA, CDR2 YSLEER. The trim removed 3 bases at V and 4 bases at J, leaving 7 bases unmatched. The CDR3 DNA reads TGCGCCAGCAGCCACCGCCGGGACAGGAGCACTGAAGCTTTCTTT. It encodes CASSHRRDRSTEAFF.

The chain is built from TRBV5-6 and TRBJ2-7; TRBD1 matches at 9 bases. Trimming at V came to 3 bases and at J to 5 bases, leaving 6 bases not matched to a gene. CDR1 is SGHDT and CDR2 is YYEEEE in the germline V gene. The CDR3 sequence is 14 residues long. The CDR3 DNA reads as TGTGCCAGCAGCTCAGGGGACAGGGTCCACGAGCAGTACTTC. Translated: CASSSGDRVHEQYF.

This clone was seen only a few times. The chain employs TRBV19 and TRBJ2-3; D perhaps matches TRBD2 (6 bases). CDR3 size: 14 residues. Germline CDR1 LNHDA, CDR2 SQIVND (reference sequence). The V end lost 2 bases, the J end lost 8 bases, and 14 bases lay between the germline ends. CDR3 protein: CASSIWDFRATQYF. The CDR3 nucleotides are TGTGCCAGTAGTATATGGGACTTCAGGGCTACGCAGTATTTT. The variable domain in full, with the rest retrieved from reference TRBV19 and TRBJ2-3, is DGGITQSPKYLFRKEGQNVTLSCEQNLNHDAMYWYRQDPGQGLRLIYYSQIVNDFQKGDIAEGYSVSREKKESFPLTVTSAQKNPTAFYLCASSIWDFRATQYFGPGTRLTVL.

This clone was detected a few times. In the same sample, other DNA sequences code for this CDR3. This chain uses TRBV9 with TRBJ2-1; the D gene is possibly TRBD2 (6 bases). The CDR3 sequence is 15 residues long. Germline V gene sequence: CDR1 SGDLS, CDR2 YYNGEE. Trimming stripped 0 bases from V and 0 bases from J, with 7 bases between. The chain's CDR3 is CASSVVGSSYNEQFF. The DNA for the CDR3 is TGTGCCAGCAGCGTAGTCGGGAGCTCCTACAATGAGCAGTTCTTC.

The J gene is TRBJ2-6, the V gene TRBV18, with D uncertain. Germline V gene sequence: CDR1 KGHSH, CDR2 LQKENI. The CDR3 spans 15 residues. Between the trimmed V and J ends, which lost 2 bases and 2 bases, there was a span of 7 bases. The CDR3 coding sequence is TGTGCCAGCTCACCAGCGAGTACTGGGGCCAACGTCCTGACTTTC. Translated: CASSPASTGANVLTF.

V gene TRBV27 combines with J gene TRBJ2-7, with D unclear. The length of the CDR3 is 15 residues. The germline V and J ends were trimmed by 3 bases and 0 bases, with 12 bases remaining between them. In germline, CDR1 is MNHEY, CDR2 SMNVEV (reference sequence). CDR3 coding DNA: TGTGCCAGCAGTTTTCTGAGTCCAAACTCCTACGAGCAGTACTTC. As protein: CASSFLSPNSYEQYF.